This entry concerns a single TCR beta chain. What it binds is not known. The validation cohort, a group of 120 or so subjects, included the donors and was separate from the roughly 670-subject first cohort. TCRdb's table, derived via immunoSEQ multiplex PCR, lists solely in-frame clones and lacks some. The sample records about 150,000 clones, approximately 86% being singletons. This sample is drawn from a study of cytomegalovirus exposure and HLA in healthy donors. Regarding the study as a whole: According to a later analysis, TCR clusters from the first cohort tended to co-occur in the roughly 130 validation repertoires. As was reported, the classifier diagnosed cytomegalovirus status with high specificity and sensitivity. The authors listed 150 to 200 TCR beta chains as cytomegalovirus-associated.

This CDR3 region has 13 residues. Germline CDR1 reads MNHEY; CDR2 reads SMNVEV (reference sequence). V was cut by 10 bases and J by 4 bases, with 15 bases left in between. The sequence came from a man aged 18 to 29 in good health and CMV-seropositive. The rearrangement joins TRBV27 to TRBJ2-3; D uncertain. Sequences were obtained from PBMCs. The CDR3 region has the DNA TGTGCCATCAGGCGGTCCCCGCCAGATACGCAGTATTTT. It is translated as CAIRRSPPDTQYF.